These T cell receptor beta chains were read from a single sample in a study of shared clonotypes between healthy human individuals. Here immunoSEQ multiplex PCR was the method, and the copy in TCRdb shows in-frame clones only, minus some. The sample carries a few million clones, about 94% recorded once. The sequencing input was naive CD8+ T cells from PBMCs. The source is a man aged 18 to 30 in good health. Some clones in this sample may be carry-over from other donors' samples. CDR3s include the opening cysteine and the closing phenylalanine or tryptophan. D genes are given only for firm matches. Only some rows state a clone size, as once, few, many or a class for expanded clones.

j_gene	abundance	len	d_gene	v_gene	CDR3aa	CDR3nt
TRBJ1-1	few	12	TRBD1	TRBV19	CASSKLGGMAFF	TGTGCCAGTAGTAAGTTAGGGGGCATGGCTTTCTTT
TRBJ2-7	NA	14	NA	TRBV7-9	CASSPGLSPYEQYF	TGTGCCAGCAGTCCAGGGCTATCCCCCTACGAGCAGTACTTC
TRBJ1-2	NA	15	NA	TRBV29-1	CSVEDQDEANYGYTF	TGCAGCGTTGAAGATCAGGACGAAGCTAACTATGGCTACACCTTC
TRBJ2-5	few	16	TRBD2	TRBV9	CASSAGTSGGMETQYF	TGTGCCAGCAGCGCTGGGACTAGCGGGGGCATGGAGACCCAGTACTTC
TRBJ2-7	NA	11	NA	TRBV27	CASRGVGEQYF	TGTGCCAGCAGGGGGGTCGGCGAGCAGTACTTC
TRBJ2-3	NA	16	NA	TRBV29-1	CPGLNVGRISTDTQYF	TGCCCGGGCTTAAATGTCGGGCGGATTAGCACAGATACGCAGTATTTT
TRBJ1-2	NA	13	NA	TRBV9	CASSVREGYGYTF	TGTGCCAGCAGCGTACGGGAAGGCTATGGCTACACCTTC
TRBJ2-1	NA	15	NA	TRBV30	CAWSGVGSSYNEQFF	TGTGCCTGGAGTGGAGTCGGTAGCTCCTACAATGAGCAGTTCTTC
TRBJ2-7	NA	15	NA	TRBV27	CASSPRQASSYEQYF	TGTGCCAGCAGTCCCCGACAGGCTAGCTCCTACGAGCAGTACTTC
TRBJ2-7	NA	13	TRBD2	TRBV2	CASTGTTTYEQYF	TGTGCCAGCACCGGGACTACCACCTACGAGCAGTACTTC
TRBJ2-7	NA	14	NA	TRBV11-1	CASSLGGEPYEQYF	TGTGCCAGCAGCTTAGGGGGAGAGCCCTACGAGCAGTACTTC
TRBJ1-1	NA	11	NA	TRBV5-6	CASSLIAEAFF	TGTGCCAGCAGCTTGATCGCTGAAGCTTTCTTT
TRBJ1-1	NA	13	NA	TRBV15	CATSRVPNTEAFF	TGTGCCACCAGCAGAGTCCCGAACACTGAAGCTTTCTTT
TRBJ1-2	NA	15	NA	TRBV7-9	CASSPAGRLSYGYTF	TGTGCCAGCAGCCCAGCGGGGCGTTTGAGCTATGGCTACACCTTC
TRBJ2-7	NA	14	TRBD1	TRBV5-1	CASTPGQGAYEQYF	TGCGCCAGCACCCCGGGACAGGGGGCCTACGAGCAGTACTTC
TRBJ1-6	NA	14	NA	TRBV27	CASSLWVYNSPLHF	TGTGCCAGCAGTTTGTGGGTGTATAATTCACCCCTCCACTTT
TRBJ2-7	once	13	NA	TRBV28	CASSLFRLYEQYF	TGTGCCAGCAGTTTGTTCAGGCTCTACGAGCAGTACTTC
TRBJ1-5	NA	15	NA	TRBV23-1	CASSQASPANQPQHF	TGCGCCAGCAGTCAAGCCTCACCAGCAAATCAGCCCCAGCATTTT
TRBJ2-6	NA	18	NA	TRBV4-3	CASSQDVGAPNGANVLTF	TGCGCCAGCAGCCAAGATGTCGGAGCTCCCAACGGGGCCAACGTCCTGACTTTC
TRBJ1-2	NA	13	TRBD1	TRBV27	CASSLTGAYGYTF	TGTGCCAGCAGTCTAACAGGGGCCTATGGCTACACCTTC
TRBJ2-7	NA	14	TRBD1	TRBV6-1	CASSDNRGDYEQYF	TGTGCCAGCAGTGACAACAGGGGGGACTACGAGCAGTACTTC
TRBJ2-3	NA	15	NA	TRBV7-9	CASSLVGGYTDTQYF	TGTGCCAGCAGCTTAGTAGGGGGGTACACAGATACGCAGTATTTT
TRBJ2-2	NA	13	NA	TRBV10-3	CAISYTNTGELFF	TGTGCCATCAGTTATACGAACACCGGGGAGCTGTTTTTT
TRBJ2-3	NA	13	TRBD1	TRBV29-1	CSATLDRSDTQYF	TGCAGCGCAACCCTGGACAGGTCAGATACGCAGTATTTT
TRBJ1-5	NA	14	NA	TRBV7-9	CASSWAGGGQPQHF	TGTGCCAGCAGCTGGGCAGGTGGTGGTCAGCCCCAGCATTTT
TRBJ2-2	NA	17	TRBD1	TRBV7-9	CASSASRDRGRTGELFF	TGTGCCAGCAGCGCATCCCGGGACAGGGGGAGGACCGGGGAGCTGTTTTTT
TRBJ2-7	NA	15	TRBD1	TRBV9	CASSIGTGATYEQYF	TGTGCCAGCAGCATAGGGACAGGGGCAACCTACGAGCAGTACTTC
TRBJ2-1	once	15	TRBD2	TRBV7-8	CALGAGGSSYNEQFF	TGTGCCTTGGGAGCGGGGGGGAGCTCCTACAATGAGCAGTTCTTC
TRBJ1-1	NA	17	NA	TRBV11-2	CASSLVRFKGYNTEAFF	TGTGCCAGCAGCTTGGTTCGTTTTAAAGGGTACAACACTGAAGCTTTCTTT
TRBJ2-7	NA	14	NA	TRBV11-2	CASSLGLATYEQYF	TGTGCCAGCAGCTTAGGCCTAGCCACCTACGAGCAGTACTTC
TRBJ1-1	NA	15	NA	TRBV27	CASSLSIGANTEAFF	TGTGCCAGCAGTTTATCGATCGGGGCGAACACTGAAGCTTTCTTT
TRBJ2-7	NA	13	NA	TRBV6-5	CASSYGPRTEQYF	TGTGCCAGCAGTTACGGACCGAGAACCGAGCAGTACTTC
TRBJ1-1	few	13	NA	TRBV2	CASRNRVSTEAFF	TGTGCCAGCAGGAACAGGGTGAGCACTGAAGCTTTCTTT
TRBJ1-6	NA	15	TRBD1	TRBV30	CAWKQGQGGYSPLHF	TGTGCCTGGAAGCAGGGACAGGGCGGGTATTCACCCCTCCACTTT
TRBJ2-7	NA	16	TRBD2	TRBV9	CASSGKTSGGSYEQYF	TGTGCCAGCAGCGGCAAGACTAGCGGGGGCTCCTACGAGCAGTACTTC
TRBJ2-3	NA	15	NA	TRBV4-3	CASSQLLRETDTQYF	TGCGCCAGCAGCCAACTATTAAGGGAAACAGATACGCAGTATTTT
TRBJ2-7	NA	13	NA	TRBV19	CASSIGESYEQYF	TGTGCCAGTAGTATCGGGGAGTCCTACGAGCAGTACTTC
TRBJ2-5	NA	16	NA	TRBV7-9	CASSPQEGRNQETQYF	TGTGCCAGCAGCCCGCAAGAGGGACGGAATCAAGAGACCCAGTACTTC
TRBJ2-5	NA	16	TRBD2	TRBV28	CASSFLGEGVIETQYF	TGTGCCAGCAGTTTTCTGGGGGAGGGTGTCATAGAGACCCAGTACTTC
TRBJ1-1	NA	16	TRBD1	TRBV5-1	CASSLGQELTDTEAFF	TGCGCCAGCAGCTTAGGACAGGAGTTAACTGACACTGAAGCTTTCTTT
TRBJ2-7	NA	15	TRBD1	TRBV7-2	CASTPSDRGAYEQYF	TGTGCCAGCACTCCGTCAGACAGGGGGGCTTACGAGCAGTACTTC
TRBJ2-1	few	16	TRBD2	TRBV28	CASSPLLAGPNNEQFF	TGTGCCAGCAGCCCATTACTAGCGGGACCCAACAATGAGCAGTTCTTC
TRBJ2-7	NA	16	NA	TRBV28	CASSLPLSDGTYEQYF	TGTGCCAGCAGCTTGCCGCTTTCGGACGGAACCTACGAGCAGTACTTC
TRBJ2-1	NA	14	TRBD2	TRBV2	CASSDPGTSGTKFF	TGTGCCAGCAGTGACCCCGGGACTAGCGGGACCAAGTTCTTC
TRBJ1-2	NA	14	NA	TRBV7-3	CASSLGPTKDGYTF	TGTGCCAGCAGCCTCGGGCCTACTAAAGACGGCTACACCTTC
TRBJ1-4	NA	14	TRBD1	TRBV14	CASSRRQGEMKLFF	TGTGCCAGCAGCAGGAGACAGGGAGAAATGAAACTGTTTTTT
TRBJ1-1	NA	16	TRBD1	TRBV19	CASSIDGTGRNTEAFF	TGTGCCAGTAGTATAGATGGGACAGGCCGTAACACTGAAGCTTTCTTT
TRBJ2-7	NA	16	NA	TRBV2	CASSVTGQHSSYEQYF	TGTGCCAGCAGTGTTACGGGACAACATAGCTCCTACGAGCAGTACTTC
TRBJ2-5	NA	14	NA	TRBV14	CASSQDAGWETQYF	TGTGCCAGCAGCCAAGATGCCGGGTGGGAGACCCAGTACTTC
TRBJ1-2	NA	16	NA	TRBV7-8	CASSRLPSIGEYGYTF	TGTGCCAGCAGCCGACTCCCGAGCATAGGGGAATATGGCTACACCTTC
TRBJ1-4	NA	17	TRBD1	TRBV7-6	CASSPLRDSPRNEKLFF	TGTGCCAGCAGCCCTCTCCGGGACAGCCCACGGAATGAAAAACTGTTTTTT
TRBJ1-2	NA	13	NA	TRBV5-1	CASSYDRNYGYTF	TGCGCCAGCAGCTACGACAGGAACTATGGCTACACCTTC
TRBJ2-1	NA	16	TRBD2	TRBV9	CASSPTQAGSYNEQFF	TGTGCCAGCAGCCCTACTCAAGCGGGATCTTACAATGAGCAGTTCTTC
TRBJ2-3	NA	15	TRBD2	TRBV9	CASSPRTSSTDTQYF	TGTGCCAGCAGCCCACGGACTAGCAGCACAGATACGCAGTATTTT